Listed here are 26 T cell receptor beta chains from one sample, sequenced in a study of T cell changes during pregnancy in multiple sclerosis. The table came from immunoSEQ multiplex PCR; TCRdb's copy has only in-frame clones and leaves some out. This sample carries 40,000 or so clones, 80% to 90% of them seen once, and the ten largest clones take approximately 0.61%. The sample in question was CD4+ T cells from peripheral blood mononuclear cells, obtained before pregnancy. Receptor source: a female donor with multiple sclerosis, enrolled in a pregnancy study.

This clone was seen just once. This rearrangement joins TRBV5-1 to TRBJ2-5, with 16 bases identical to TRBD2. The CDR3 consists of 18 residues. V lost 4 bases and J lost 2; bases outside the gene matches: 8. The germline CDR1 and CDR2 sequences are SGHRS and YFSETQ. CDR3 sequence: CASSLSGTSGGEQETQYF. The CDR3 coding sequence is TGCGCCAGCAGCCTATCCGGGACTAGCGGGGGGGAACAAGAGACCCAGTACTTC.

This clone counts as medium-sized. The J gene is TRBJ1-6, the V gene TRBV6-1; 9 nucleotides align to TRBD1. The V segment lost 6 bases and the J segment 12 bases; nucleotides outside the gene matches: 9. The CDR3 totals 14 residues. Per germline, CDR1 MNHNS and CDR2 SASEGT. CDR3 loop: CASRYITGGRPLHF. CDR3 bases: TGTGCCAGCAGATATATCACAGGGGGCCGACCCCTCCACTTT.

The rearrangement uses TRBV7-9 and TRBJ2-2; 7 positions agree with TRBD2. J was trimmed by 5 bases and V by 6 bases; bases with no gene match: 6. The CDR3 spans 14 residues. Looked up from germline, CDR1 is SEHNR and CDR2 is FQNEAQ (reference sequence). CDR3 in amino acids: CASSRLAPTGELFF. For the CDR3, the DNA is TGTGCCAGCAGTCGACTAGCTCCTACCGGGGAGCTGTTTTTT. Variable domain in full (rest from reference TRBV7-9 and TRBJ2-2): DTGVSQNPRHKITKRGQNVTFRCDPISEHNRLYWYRQTLGQGPEFLTYFQNEAQLEKSRLLSDRFSAERPKGSFSTLEIQRTEQGDSAMYLCASSRLAPTGELFFGEGSRLTVL.

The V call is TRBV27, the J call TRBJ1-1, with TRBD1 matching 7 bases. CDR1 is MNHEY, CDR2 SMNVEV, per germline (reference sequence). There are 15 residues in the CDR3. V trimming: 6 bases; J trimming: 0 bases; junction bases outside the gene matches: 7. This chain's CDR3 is CASRPWDRLNTEAFF. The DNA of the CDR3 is TGTGCCAGCAGACCGTGGGACAGATTGAACACTGAAGCTTTCTTT.

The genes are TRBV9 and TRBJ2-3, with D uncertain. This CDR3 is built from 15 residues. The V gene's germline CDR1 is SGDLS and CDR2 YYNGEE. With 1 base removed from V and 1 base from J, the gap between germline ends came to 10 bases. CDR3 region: CASSVSPRGTDTQYF. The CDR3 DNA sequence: TGTGCCAGCAGCGTAAGCCCACGGGGCACAGATACGCAGTATTTT. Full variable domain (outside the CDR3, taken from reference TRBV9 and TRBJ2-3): DSGVTQTPKHLITATGQRVTLRCSPRSGDLSVYWYQQSLDQGLQFLIQYYNGEERAKGNILERFSAQQFPDLHSELNLSSLELGDSALYFCASSVSPRGTDTQYFGPGTRLTVL.

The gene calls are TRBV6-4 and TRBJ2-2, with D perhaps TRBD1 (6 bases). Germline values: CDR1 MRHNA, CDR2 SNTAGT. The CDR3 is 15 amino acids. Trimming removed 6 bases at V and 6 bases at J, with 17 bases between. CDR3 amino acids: CASRVQGDGAGELFF. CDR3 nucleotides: TGTGCCAGCAGAGTACAGGGTGATGGGGCCGGGGAGCTGTTTTTT.

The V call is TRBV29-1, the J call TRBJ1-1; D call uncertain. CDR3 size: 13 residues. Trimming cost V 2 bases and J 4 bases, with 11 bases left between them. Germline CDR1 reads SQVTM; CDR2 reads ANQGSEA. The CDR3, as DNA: TGCAGCGTTGAATCTGGTAGCACCACTGAAGCTTTCTTT. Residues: CSVESGSTTEAFF.

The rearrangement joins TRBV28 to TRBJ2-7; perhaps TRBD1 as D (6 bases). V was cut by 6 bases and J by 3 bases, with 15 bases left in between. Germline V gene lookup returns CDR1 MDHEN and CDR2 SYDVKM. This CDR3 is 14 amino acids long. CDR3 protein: CASRLTGTYYEQYF. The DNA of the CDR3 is TGTGCCAGCAGGCTGACAGGAACCTACTACGAGCAGTACTTC. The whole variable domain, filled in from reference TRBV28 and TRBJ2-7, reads DVKVTQSSRYLVKRTGEKVFLECVQDMDHENMFWYRQDPGLGLRLIYFSYDVKMKEKGDIPEGYSVSREKKERFSLILESASTNQTSMYLCASRLTGTYYEQYFGPGTRLTVT.

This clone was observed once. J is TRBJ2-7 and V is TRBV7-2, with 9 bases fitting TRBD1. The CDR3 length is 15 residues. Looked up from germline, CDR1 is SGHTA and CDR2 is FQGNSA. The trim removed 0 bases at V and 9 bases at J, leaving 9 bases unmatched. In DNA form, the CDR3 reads TGTGCCAGCAGCTTAGCCCCGGGACAGGGATTCGTGCAGTACTTC. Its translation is CASSLAPGQGFVQYF.

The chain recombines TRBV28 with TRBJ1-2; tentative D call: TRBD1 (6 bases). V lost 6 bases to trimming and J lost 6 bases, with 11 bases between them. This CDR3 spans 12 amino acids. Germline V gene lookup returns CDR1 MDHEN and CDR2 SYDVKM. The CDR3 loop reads CASRLQGDGYTF. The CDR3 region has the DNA TGTGCCAGCAGGCTACAGGGCGATGGCTACACCTTC.

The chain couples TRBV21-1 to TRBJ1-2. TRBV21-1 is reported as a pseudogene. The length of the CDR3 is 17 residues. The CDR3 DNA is TGTGCCAGCAGCAACCCTACCCTTACGGCGGGGGCGCCCGGCTACACCTTC. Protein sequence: CASSNPTLTAGAPGYTF.

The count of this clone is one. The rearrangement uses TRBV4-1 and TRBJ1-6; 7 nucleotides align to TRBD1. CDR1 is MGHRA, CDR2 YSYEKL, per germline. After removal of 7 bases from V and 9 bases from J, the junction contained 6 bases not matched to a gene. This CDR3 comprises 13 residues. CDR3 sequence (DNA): TGCGCCAGCAAAGAAGGGGGCGCTTCACCCCTCCACTTT. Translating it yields CASKEGGASPLHF.

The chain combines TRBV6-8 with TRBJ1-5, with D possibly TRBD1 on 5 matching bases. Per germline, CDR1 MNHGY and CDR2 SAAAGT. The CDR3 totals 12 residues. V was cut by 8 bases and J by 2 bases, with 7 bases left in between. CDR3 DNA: TGTGCCAGCGGCAGGGGCAATCAGCCCCAGCATTTT. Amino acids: CASGRGNQPQHF.

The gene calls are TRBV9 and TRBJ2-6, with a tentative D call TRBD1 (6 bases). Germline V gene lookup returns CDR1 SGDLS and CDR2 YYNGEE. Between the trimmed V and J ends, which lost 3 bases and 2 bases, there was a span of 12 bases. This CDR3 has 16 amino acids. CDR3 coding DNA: TGTGCCAGCAGCGGAGGCAGGGGACCTGGGGCCAACGTCCTGACTTTC. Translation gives CASSGGRGPGANVLTF.

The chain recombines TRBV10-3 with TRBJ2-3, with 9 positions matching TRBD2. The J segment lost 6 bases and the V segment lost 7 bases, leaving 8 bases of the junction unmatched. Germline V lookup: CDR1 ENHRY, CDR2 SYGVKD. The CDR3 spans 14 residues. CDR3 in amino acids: CAIKGAAGGDTQYF. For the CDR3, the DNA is TGTGCCATCAAGGGGGCGGCGGGGGGGGATACGCAGTATTTT.

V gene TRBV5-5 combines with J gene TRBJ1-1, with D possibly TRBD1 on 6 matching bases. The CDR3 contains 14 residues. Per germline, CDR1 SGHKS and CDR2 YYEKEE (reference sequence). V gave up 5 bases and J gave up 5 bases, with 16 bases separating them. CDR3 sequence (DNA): TGTGCCAGCAGGACTACAACAGGGAAAACTGAAGCTTTCTTT. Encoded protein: CASRTTTGKTEAFF.

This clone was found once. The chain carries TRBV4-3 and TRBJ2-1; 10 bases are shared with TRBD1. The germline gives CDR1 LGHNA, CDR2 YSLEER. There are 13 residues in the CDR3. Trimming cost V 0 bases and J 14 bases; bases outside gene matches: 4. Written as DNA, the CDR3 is TGCGCCAGCAGCCAAGATCCCGGGACAGGGGAGTTCTTC. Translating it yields CASSQDPGTGEFF.

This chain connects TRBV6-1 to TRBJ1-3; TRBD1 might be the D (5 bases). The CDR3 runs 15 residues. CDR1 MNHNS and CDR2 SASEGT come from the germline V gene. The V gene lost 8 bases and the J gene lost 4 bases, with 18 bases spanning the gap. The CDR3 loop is CASVGAGGRGNTIYF. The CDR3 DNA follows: TGTGCCAGCGTCGGGGCGGGAGGGCGCGGAAACACCATATATTTT.

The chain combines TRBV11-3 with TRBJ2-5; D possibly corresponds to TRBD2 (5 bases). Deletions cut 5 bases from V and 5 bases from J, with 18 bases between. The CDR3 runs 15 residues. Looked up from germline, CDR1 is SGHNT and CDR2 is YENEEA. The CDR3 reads CASSPSGPSGETQYF. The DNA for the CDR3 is TGTGCCAGCAGCCCCTCGGGTCCGTCGGGGGAGACCCAGTACTTC.

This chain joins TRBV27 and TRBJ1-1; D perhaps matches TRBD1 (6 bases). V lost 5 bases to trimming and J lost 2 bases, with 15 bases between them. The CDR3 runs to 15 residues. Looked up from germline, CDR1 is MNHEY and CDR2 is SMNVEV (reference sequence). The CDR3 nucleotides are TGTGCCAGCAGTGCTAACCCCAGGGGAAACACTGAAGCTTTCTTT. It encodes CASSANPRGNTEAFF.

CDR3 sequence (DNA): TGTGCCAGCAGTTTAGTGTTGGACAGTAACTATGGCTACACCTTC. Translating gives CASSLVLDSNYGYTF. The rearrangement uses TRBV28 and TRBJ1-2; D is possibly TRBD1 (6 bases). Germline V lookup: CDR1 MDHEN, CDR2 SYDVKM. Trimming took 2 bases from V and 1 from J, leaving 11 bases between them. The length of the CDR3 is 15 residues.

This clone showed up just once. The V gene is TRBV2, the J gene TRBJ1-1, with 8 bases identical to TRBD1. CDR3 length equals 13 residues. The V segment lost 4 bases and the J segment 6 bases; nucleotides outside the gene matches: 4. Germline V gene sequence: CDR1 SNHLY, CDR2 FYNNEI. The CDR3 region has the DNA TGTGCCAGCAGTGGCGAACAGGGGGCTGAAGCTTTCTTT. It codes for CASSGEQGAEAFF.

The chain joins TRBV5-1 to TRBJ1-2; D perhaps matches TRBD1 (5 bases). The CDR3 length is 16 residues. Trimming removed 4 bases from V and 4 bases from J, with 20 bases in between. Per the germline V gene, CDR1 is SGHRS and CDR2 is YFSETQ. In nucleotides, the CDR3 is TGCGCCAGCAGCCCGTCGGGAGGGGTCTTGGTCTATGGCTACACCTTC. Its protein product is CASSPSGGVLVYGYTF.

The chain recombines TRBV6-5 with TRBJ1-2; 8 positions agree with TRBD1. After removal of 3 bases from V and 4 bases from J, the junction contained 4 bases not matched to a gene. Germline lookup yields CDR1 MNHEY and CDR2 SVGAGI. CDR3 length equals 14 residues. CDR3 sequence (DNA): TGTGCCAGCAGTTATTCAGGGGGCAGCTATGGCTACACCTTC. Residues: CASSYSGGSYGYTF.

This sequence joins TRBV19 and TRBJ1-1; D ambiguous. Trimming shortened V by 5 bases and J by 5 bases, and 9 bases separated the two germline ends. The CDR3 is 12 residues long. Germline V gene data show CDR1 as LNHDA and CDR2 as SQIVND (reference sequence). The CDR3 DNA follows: TGTGCCAGTAGTCAAAGGAGGACTGAAGCTTTCTTT. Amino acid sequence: CASSQRRTEAFF.

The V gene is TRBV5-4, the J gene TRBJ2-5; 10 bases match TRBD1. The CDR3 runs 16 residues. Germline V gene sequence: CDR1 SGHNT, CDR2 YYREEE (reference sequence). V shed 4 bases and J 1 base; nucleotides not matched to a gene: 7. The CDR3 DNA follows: TGTGCCAGCAGCGACACCGGGACAGGGGCCCAAGAGACCCAGTACTTC. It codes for CASSDTGTGAQETQYF.